The clone carrying this T cell receptor (beta chain) came up a few times. TCRdb ran MiXCR on the RT-PCR reads and lists one entry per CDR3 protein. The sample has 200,000 to 250,000 distinct CDR3 sequences, around two fifths seen once. This specimen comes from a study of patients and donors after allogeneic stem cell transplantation. V was shortened by 3 bases and J by 6 bases, with 15 bases between the two germline ends. The CDR3 has 16 amino acids. Germline V CDR1 and CDR2: SGHDN, FVKESK. The specimen was blood, either unsorted or a sorted T cell fraction (not recorded which). This receptor was identified in a human donor who was either an allogeneic HSCT recipient or a stem cell or donor lymphocyte infusion donor (not recorded which). It is not recorded whose cells these are; they may come from a transplant donor. The chain carries TRBV14 and TRBJ1-6, with a possible D match to TRBD1 (5 bases). CDR3 sequence: CASSQRDALLNSPLHF. The CDR3 nucleotides read TGTGCCAGCAGCCAGCGGGACGCCCTGCTTAATTCACCCCTCCACTTT.